Listed below are T cell receptor beta chains from one sample, sequenced in a study of CD8 T cells in Susac syndrome. Each CDR3 protein gets one entry after TCRdb re-called the immunoSEQ multiplex PCR reads with MiXCR. Of under 250,000 distinct CDR3 sequences in the sample, around 93% were seen once. The specimen was CD4+ T cells from PBMCs. The receptors here all came from a human donor with Susac syndrome. Both conserved end residues are trimmed from each CDR3. The size field is filled for only some rows; it gives once, few, many or a size class.

TRBV7-8	TRBJ2-2	NA	ASSLLPGPGELF
TRBV29-1	TRBJ2-5	NA	SVGQGDQETQY
TRBV12-3/TRBV12-4	TRBJ2-3	NA	ASSLWGGSTDTQY
TRBV7-7	TRBJ2-1	once	ASSLAHPDHNEQF
TRBV7-2	TRBJ2-3	NA	ASSLIGNTDTQY
TRBV11-2	TRBJ2-3	once	ASSFEGTSTDTQY
TRBV10-3	TRBJ2-3	NA	AIGRDFDTDTQY
TRBV5-6	TRBJ1-1	NA	ASSYGPSINTEAF
TRBV30	TRBJ2-1	NA	AWRGRSGANNEQF
TRBV30	TRBJ1-1	NA	AWSMGNTEAF
TRBV6-5	TRBJ1-6	once	ASSPPAGGGSPLH